Following are 29 T cell receptor beta chains from one sample sequenced in a study of T cell clones after liver transplantation. Assay used: immunoSEQ multiplex PCR; TCRdb lists only in-frame clones, some missing. The sample consists of roughly 100,000 clones, about 86% of them appearing once. The sequenced sample was CD4+ T cells from blood, obtained around 48 months after liver transplant. The receptors shown here come from a human patient who received a liver transplant. Certain T cells may be donor cells from the graft.

V gene TRBV4-2 combines with J gene TRBJ2-7; 8 nucleotides match TRBD1. Germline V gives CDR1 LGHNA, CDR2 YNFKEQ. The CDR3 covers 16 residues. With 0 bases clipped from V and 2 bases from J, the junction kept 6 bases outside the gene matches. CDR3 bases: TGTGCCAGCAGCCAAGATAGCGGACAGGGAACCTACGAGCAGTACTTC. Protein sequence: CASSQDSGQGTYEQYF.

This clone was found a few times. This sequence joins TRBV9 and TRBJ2-2, with a weak D call TRBD1 (6 bases). The CDR3 has 13 residues. The V gene's germline CDR1 is SGDLS and CDR2 YYNGEE. The germline V and J ends were trimmed by 4 bases and 5 bases, with 9 bases remaining between them. The CDR3: CASSSQGTGELFF. Here the CDR3 DNA reads TGTGCCAGCAGCTCCCAGGGGACCGGGGAGCTGTTTTTT.

The CDR3 DNA follows: TGTGCCAGCTCACCAAGGGGCCAGGGAGAGGAGGGCAATCAGCCCCAGCATTTT. This sequence encodes CASSPRGQGEEGNQPQHF. The rearrangement links TRBV18 to TRBJ1-5; D might be TRBD1 (5 bases). The germline V gene encodes CDR1 KGHSH and CDR2 LQKENI. Trimming stripped 2 bases from V and 2 bases from J, with 19 bases between. There are 18 residues in the CDR3.

The chain joins TRBV9 to TRBJ2-7; D is perhaps TRBD2 (5 bases). The CDR3 is 13 residues long. The germline gives CDR1 SGDLS, CDR2 YYNGEE. Trimming cost V 3 bases and J 6 bases, with 13 bases left between them. CDR3 protein: CASSGFVGGEQYF. DNA for the CDR3: TGTGCCAGCAGCGGCTTTGTTGGAGGCGAGCAGTACTTC.

This sequence joins TRBV2 and TRBJ2-3; 9 nucleotides line up with TRBD2. CDR3 length: 14 residues. The V gene end was trimmed by 8 bases and the J gene end by 4 bases; junction bases not matched to a gene: 7. Germline V gene data show CDR1 as SNHLY and CDR2 as FYNNEI. This chain's CDR3 is CASEREREADTQYF. CDR3 in DNA: TGTGCCAGCGAAAGGGAGCGGGAGGCAGATACGCAGTATTTT.

The chain is built from TRBV7-8 and TRBJ2-1; TRBD2 matches at 8 bases. This CDR3 contains 16 residues. V lost 5 bases to trimming and J lost 5 bases; unmatched junction nucleotides: 11. Germline CDR1 is SGHVS and CDR2 is FQNEAQ. In DNA form, the CDR3 reads TGTGCCAGCAGCGACGGGAGCAAGCGGGGGAACAATGAGCAGTTCTTC. This sequence encodes CASSDGSKRGNNEQFF.

The genes are TRBV5-4 and TRBJ2-3; a weak D match, TRBD2 (7 bases). Between the trimmed V and J ends, which lost 0 bases and 5 bases, there was a span of 22 bases. CDR1 and CDR2 (germline): SGHNT, YYREEE (reference sequence). This CDR3 comprises 18 residues. This chain's CDR3 is CASSLALTRGAKGDTQYF. CDR3 bases: TGTGCCAGCAGCTTGGCACTGACCCGGGGGGCCAAGGGAGATACGCAGTATTTT.

The chain is built from TRBV23-1 and TRBJ2-7; no clear D gene. TRBV23-1 is filed as an ORF, its function uncertain. The CDR3 extends over 15 amino acids. Trimming shortened V by 1 base and J by 4 bases, and 14 bases separated the two germline ends. CDR3 region: CASSQFVSHLYEQYF. CDR3 DNA sequence: TGCGCCAGCAGTCAATTTGTCAGCCACCTGTACGAGCAGTACTTC.

The CDR3 loop is CASSSPGTGGGETQYF. As DNA, the CDR3 is TGTGCCAGCAGCTCCCCCGGGACAGGGGGTGGCGAGACCCAGTACTTC. The gene calls are TRBV5-5 and TRBJ2-5; 11 nucleotides line up with TRBD1. This CDR3 comprises 16 residues. With V trimmed by 3 bases and J by 5 bases, 9 bases remained unmatched. Germline V gene lookup returns CDR1 SGHKS and CDR2 YYEKEE (reference sequence).

This chain links TRBV5-8 with TRBJ2-1; TRBD2 aligns across 8 bases. After removal of 0 bases from V and 7 bases from J, the junction contained 6 bases not matched to a gene. Germline CDR1 is SGHTS and CDR2 is YDEGEE. The CDR3 length is 15 residues. The CDR3 bases are TGTGCCAGCAGCTTGGGAGCGGGAGCGGGTAATGAGCAGTTCTTC. Translated: CASSLGAGAGNEQFF.

The CDR3 sequence is CASSYPGSGETQYF. The CDR3, as DNA: TGTGCCAGCAGCTACCCAGGGTCCGGGGAGACCCAGTACTTC. This chain joins TRBV7-2 and TRBJ2-5, with a possible D match to TRBD1 (5 bases). Germline V gene lookup returns CDR1 SGHTA and CDR2 FQGNSA. V dropped 4 bases and J dropped 5 bases, with 14 bases sitting between them. CDR3 length: 14 amino acids.

CDR3 sequence reads: CASSFLYEQYF. For the CDR3, the DNA is TGTGCCAGCAGTTTCCTCTACGAGCAGTACTTC. This chain joins TRBV6-5 and TRBJ2-7; D remains ambiguous. CDR3 length equals 11 residues. Germline V CDR1 and CDR2: MNHEY, SVGAGI. Trimming removed 4 bases at V and 3 bases at J, with 4 bases between.

The chain is built from TRBV5-4 and TRBJ1-2; D gene unclear. The CDR3 runs to 14 residues. CDR1 and CDR2 (germline): SGHNT, YYREEE (reference sequence). V was pared by 4 bases and J by 5 bases, with 15 bases between. The CDR3 spells CASSPPGNRYGYTF. CDR3 bases: TGTGCCAGCAGCCCACCGGGGAATAGGTATGGCTACACCTTC.

The rearrangement links TRBV18 to TRBJ1-2; D is perhaps TRBD1 (6 bases). CDR1 and CDR2 (germline): KGHSH, LQKENI. The germline V and J ends were trimmed by 6 bases and 5 bases, with 19 bases remaining between them. The CDR3 is 15 amino acids. CDR3 residues: CASSLGSGHQYGYTF. CDR3 sequence (DNA): TGTGCCAGCTCCCTGGGGTCGGGACATCAATATGGCTACACCTTC.

The chain employs TRBV5-6 and TRBJ1-1; D is uncertain. The CDR3 runs to 14 residues. CDR1 and CDR2 from the germline V gene are SGHDT and YYEEEE. Trimming cost V 4 bases and J 8 bases, with 18 bases left between them. CDR3 sequence (DNA): TGTGCCAGCAGCGGCGGACCTATGGGGAGGGAAGCTTTCTTT. This codes for CASSGGPMGREAFF.

V usage is TRBV11-2 and J usage is TRBJ1-1; TRBD1 agrees at 7 bases. V shed 2 bases, J shed 4 bases, and the junction held 4 bases outside the gene matches. Per the germline V gene, CDR1 is SGHAT and CDR2 is FQNNGV. The length of the CDR3 is 14 residues. CDR3 nucleotides: TGTGCCAGCAGCTTAACAGGGGCGCGCACTGAAGCTTTCTTT. It yields the protein CASSLTGARTEAFF.

The chain recombines TRBV9 with TRBJ2-7; D is unclear. V was shortened by 0 bases and J by 4 bases, with 5 bases between the two germline ends. The CDR3 loop spans 12 amino acids. Germline V gene lookup returns CDR1 SGDLS and CDR2 YYNGEE. In DNA, the CDR3 is TGTGCCAGCAGCGTAGTTGGGTACGAGCAGTACTTC. Its protein is CASSVVGYEQYF. The entire variable domain, with the rest obtained from reference TRBV9 and TRBJ2-7, is as follows: DSGVTQTPKHLITATGQRVTLRCSPRSGDLSVYWYQQSLDQGLQFLIQYYNGEERAKGNILERFSAQQFPDLHSELNLSSLELGDSALYFCASSVVGYEQYFGPGTRLTVT.

The chain has TRBV5-1 and TRBJ1-1; no clear D. The CDR3 has 11 residues. Germline V gene sequence: CDR1 SGHRS, CDR2 YFSETQ. V was shortened by 2 bases and J by 7 bases, with 6 bases between the two germline ends. In DNA, the CDR3 is TGCGCCAGCAGCTTAACAGATGAAGCTTTCTTT. It yields the protein CASSLTDEAFF.

The chain has TRBV6-5 and TRBJ1-4; perhaps TRBD1 as D (5 bases). Trimming pared 0 bases from V and 8 bases from J, leaving 13 bases between. This CDR3 spans 15 amino acids. The germline CDR1 and CDR2 sequences are MNHEY and SVGAGI. The CDR3 DNA reads as TGTGCCAGCAGTTACTCGATAAAGGGACGGGAAAAACTGTTTTTT. Its protein product is CASSYSIKGREKLFF.

The chain combines TRBV19 with TRBJ1-1; no firm D call. V lost 1 base, J lost 3 bases, and 9 bases lay in between. The CDR3 spans 14 residues. CDR1 LNHDA and CDR2 SQIVND come from the germline V gene (reference sequence). The CDR3 spells CASSIVSRDTEAFF. The CDR3 region has the DNA TGTGCCAGTAGTATAGTTTCCCGGGACACTGAAGCTTTCTTT.

V is TRBV7-9 and J is TRBJ1-6; no firm D call. In germline, CDR1 is SEHNR, CDR2 FQNEAQ (reference sequence). Trimming took off 1 base at V and 7 bases at J, with 2 bases between the two ends. This CDR3 is built from 12 residues. CDR3 region: CASSLVNSPLHF. The CDR3 nucleotides are TGTGCCAGCAGCTTAGTCAATTCACCCCTCCACTTT. Combining the CDR3 with reference TRBV7-9 and TRBJ1-6 gives the whole variable domain DTGVSQNPRHKITKRGQNVTFRCDPISEHNRLYWYRQTLGQGPEFLTYFQNEAQLEKSRLLSDRFSAERPKGSFSTLEIQRTEQGDSAMYLCASSLVNSPLHFGNGTRLTVT.

This clone was seen only a few times. The chain carries TRBV6-6 and TRBJ2-3; the D gene could be TRBD1 or TRBD2 (7 bases each). The CDR3 loop spans 16 amino acids. Trimming removed 6 bases from V and 1 base from J, with 17 bases in between. Germline CDR1 is MNHNY and CDR2 is SVGAGI (reference sequence). The CDR3 sequence is CASSRGGADRTDTQYF. DNA for the CDR3: TGTGCCAGCAGCAGGGGGGGAGCGGACCGCACAGATACGCAGTATTTT.

This clone was seen more than once but under ten times. V and J are TRBV7-9 and TRBJ1-2; D remains ambiguous. V dropped 5 bases and J dropped 5 bases, with 18 bases sitting between them. The germline gives CDR1 SEHNR, CDR2 FQNEAQ (reference sequence). The CDR3 spans 15 residues. The CDR3 here is CASSTEAGVGYGYTF. CDR3 DNA: TGTGCCAGCAGCACGGAGGCCGGGGTAGGGTATGGCTACACCTTC. The whole variable domain, remainder taken from reference TRBV7-9 and TRBJ1-2, is DTGVSQNPRHKITKRGQNVTFRCDPISEHNRLYWYRQTLGQGPEFLTYFQNEAQLEKSRLLSDRFSAERPKGSFSTLEIQRTEQGDSAMYLCASSTEAGVGYGYTFGSGTRLTVV.

The V call is TRBV29-1, the J call TRBJ1-1, with 12 bases lining up with TRBD1. CDR3 length equals 16 residues. V was clipped by 4 bases and J by 6 bases; unmatched bases: 12. Germline loops: CDR1 SQVTM, CDR2 ANQGSEA. CDR3 nucleotide sequence: TGCAGCGTTGGCCGGGACAGGGGGCCGGTGAAGGCTGAAGCTTTCTTT. This sequence encodes CSVGRDRGPVKAEAFF.

The chain joins TRBV5-6 to TRBJ1-2; a possible D gene is TRBD1 (5 bases). CDR3 size: 14 residues. V lost 0 bases and J 4 bases, leaving 10 bases between the germline ends. Germline V gene sequence: CDR1 SGHDT, CDR2 YYEEEE. The CDR3 nucleotides read TGTGCCAGCAGCTTGGTCGTACAGGTCTATGGCTACACCTTC. This sequence encodes CASSLVVQVYGYTF.

The genes are TRBV27 and TRBJ2-2, with unresolved D. Germline V gene sequence: CDR1 MNHEY, CDR2 SMNVEV (reference sequence). The V end was cut by 5 bases, the J end by 6 bases, with 13 bases between. CDR3 length equals 14 residues. For the CDR3, the DNA is TGTGCCAGCAGTCCCCTCCTAGGATCCGGGGAGCTGTTTTTT. This encodes CASSPLLGSGELFF.

This rearrangement joins TRBV29-1 to TRBJ2-5; TRBD1 is a possible D gene (5 bases). CDR3 length equals 12 residues. Per germline, CDR1 SQVTM and CDR2 ANQGSEA. V lost 8 bases, J lost 5 bases, and 15 bases lay in between. CDR3 amino acids: CSTARVSETQYF. The CDR3 DNA sequence: TGCAGCACTGCCAGGGTATCGGAGACCCAGTACTTC.

This rearrangement joins TRBV19 to TRBJ2-3; no reliable D call. V lost 3 bases and J lost 2, with 12 bases in between. The CDR3 is 15 residues long. Germline CDR1 and CDR2: LNHDA and SQIVND (reference sequence). The CDR3 DNA follows: TGTGCCAGTAGTATCTCGAGATCGGACACAGATACGCAGTATTTT. It is translated as CASSISRSDTDTQYF.

This rearrangement joins TRBV5-5 to TRBJ1-6; TRBD1 matches 10 bases. Trimming cost V 4 bases and J 0 bases; bases outside gene matches: 13. This CDR3 contains 20 residues. Germline values: CDR1 SGHKS, CDR2 YYEKEE (reference sequence). The CDR3 reads CASSIPGQGSLSSYNSPLHF. The DNA for the CDR3 is TGTGCCAGCAGCATTCCGGGACAGGGGTCTCTTAGCTCCTATAATTCACCCCTCCACTTT.